These T cell receptor beta chains were read from a single sample in a study of T cells after yellow fever vaccination. MiXCR, run by TCRdb on the 5' RACE reads, gives a single entry per CDR3 protein. This table holds approximately 120,000 distinct CDR3 sequences, 7.4% found once. The sample in question was CD4+ T cells sorted from PBMCs, obtained roughly 10 days after the first yellow fever vaccination. These receptors were taken from a man between 18 and 35 years old who received the YFV17D yellow fever vaccine. The CDR3 runs from the conserved cysteine through the conserved F or W. D genes are given only for firm matches. For some rows the clone size is stated as once, few or many, or as a class when expanded; others skip it.

clone size	D gene	J gene	V gene	CDR3 DNA	CDR3 protein
NA	NA	TRBJ2-5	TRBV6-5	TGTGCCAGCAGTTCAGGACTCGGGAGACAAGAGACCCAGTACTTC	CASSSGLGRQETQYF
many	TRBD2	TRBJ2-3	TRBV12-3/TRBV12-4	TGTGCCAGCACCCTAGCGGGGGGATCAACAGATACGCAGTATTTT	CASTLAGGSTDTQYF
NA	NA	TRBJ2-7	TRBV19	TGTGCCAGTAGTATTGGGCAGCGCCGGGTCAACGAGCAGTACTTC	CASSIGQRRVNEQYF
NA	TRBD1	TRBJ2-5	TRBV7-9	TGTGCCAGCAGCTTAGCGACAGGGGCGGAGACCCAGTACTTC	CASSLATGAETQYF
NA	NA	TRBJ1-2	TRBV20-1	TGCAGTGCTAGAGACGGACAGAGCTATGGCTACACCTTC	CSARDGQSYGYTF
many	NA	TRBJ2-5	TRBV20-1	TGCAGTGCTAAAATCGGGAGAGAAGAGACCCAGTACTTC	CSAKIGREETQYF
many	TRBD1	TRBJ1-2	TRBV12-3/TRBV12-4	TGTGCCAGCAGTTTGACAGGGGGCTATGGCTACACCTTC	CASSLTGGYGYTF
many	NA	TRBJ2-3	TRBV5-5	TGTGCCAGCAGCTTGACAGGCCGAGTGCCCACGCGAGATACGCAGTATTTT	CASSLTGRVPTRDTQYF
many	TRBD1	TRBJ2-3	TRBV20-1	TGCAGTGCCCCGACAGGGGGCGCAGATACGCAGTATTTT	CSAPTGGADTQYF
many	TRBD1	TRBJ2-7	TRBV7-2	TGTGCCAGCAGCTTAGTCGGGACAGGGAGCTACGAGCAGTACTTC	CASSLVGTGSYEQYF
many	TRBD2	TRBJ2-3	TRBV5-1	TGCGCCAGCAGCCGGGGACTAGCGTTTTCTGATACGCAGTATTTT	CASSRGLAFSDTQYF
medium-sized	NA	TRBJ2-3	TRBV12-3/TRBV12-4	TGTGCCAGCAGTTCCCAGGGGGGAACGCAGTATTTT	CASSSQGGTQYF
many	NA	TRBJ2-3	TRBV10-2	TGCGCCAGCGGCTCCTCCTATAGAACAGATACGCAGTATTTT	CASGSSYRTDTQYF
many	NA	TRBJ2-7	TRBV30	TGTGCCTGGACTACACAGGGTGCGAGGGGCTACGAGCAGTACTTC	CAWTTQGARGYEQYF
many	TRBD2	TRBJ2-5	TRBV6-5	TGTGCCAGCAGCCCGGGACTAGCCCACCGGACCCAGTACTTC	CASSPGLAHRTQYF
many	TRBD1	TRBJ2-1	TRBV6-5	TGTGCCAGCACGACAGGGTATGAGCAGTTCTTC	CASTTGYEQFF
many	NA	TRBJ2-1	TRBV7-3	TGTGCCAGCAGCTCCGGCTCCTACAATGAGCAGTTCTTC	CASSSGSYNEQFF
many	TRBD1	TRBJ1-2	TRBV7-2	TGTGCCAGCAGCTTCGGACAGGGGGACGGCTACACCTTC	CASSFGQGDGYTF
many	TRBD1	TRBJ2-4	TRBV28	TGTGCCAGCAGTTTGGAGACCGGGACAGGGATAAAAAACATTCAGTACTTC	CASSLETGTGIKNIQYF
many	TRBD1	TRBJ2-2	TRBV7-2	TGTGCCAGCAGCTTAACCCGCGACAGGGTTTGGGCCGGGGAGCTGTTTTTT	CASSLTRDRVWAGELFF
many	NA	TRBJ1-5	TRBV29-1	TGCAGCGTTGTTCTGGGGGATAGCAATCAGCCCCAGCATTTT	CSVVLGDSNQPQHF
few	TRBD2	TRBJ2-5	TRBV7-2	TGTGCCAGCAGCTTCGGACTAGCGGGTGCATCCCCCCAGTACTTC	CASSFGLAGASPQYF
few	NA	TRBJ1-2	TRBV30	TGTGCCTGGAGTATGGGCAACTATGGCTACACCTTC	CAWSMGNYGYTF
many	TRBD1	TRBJ1-1	TRBV29-1	TGCAGCGTTGAAGATAGGAGGGGGCAAAGTGTGTGGAGGAACACTGAAGCTTTCTTT	CSVEDRRGQSVWRNTEAFF
many	NA	TRBJ2-5	TRBV6-5	TGTGCCAGCAGTCCACATACTAGTGCGAGGGAGACCCAGTACTTC	CASSPHTSARETQYF
many	NA	TRBJ1-3	TRBV7-3	TGTGCCAGCAGCCCCTGCTCTGGAAACACCATATATTTT	CASSPCSGNTIYF
many	TRBD1	TRBJ2-1	TRBV5-1	TGCGCCAGCAGCTTGGTTGTGACAGGGGTTTTGGATGAGCAGTTCTTC	CASSLVVTGVLDEQFF
many	NA	TRBJ2-1	TRBV10-1	TGCGCCAGCAGTGAGACTAGGGGGGGGGAGCAGTTCTTC	CASSETRGGEQFF
many	NA	TRBJ1-1	TRBV12-3/TRBV12-4	TGTGCCAGCAGCCCCGGAGCTGAAGCTTTCTTT	CASSPGAEAFF
many	TRBD2	TRBJ2-5	TRBV5-1	TGCGCCAGCAGTTGGGCGAGCGGGGGAGGGACCCAGTACTTC	CASSWASGGGTQYF
many	NA	TRBJ2-1	TRBV7-2	TGTGCCAGCAGCCGCGAGGGGAACGCTGAGCAGTTCTTC	CASSREGNAEQFF
many	NA	TRBJ2-4	TRBV5-4	TGTGCCAGCTCGGCAACCGTAGCCAAAAACATTCAGTACTTC	CASSATVAKNIQYF
many	TRBD1	TRBJ2-7	TRBV20-1	TGCAGTGCGGCCACCGGGACAGGGGCTTACTACGAGCAGTACTTC	CSAATGTGAYYEQYF
few	NA	TRBJ1-2	TRBV5-1	TGCGCCAGCAGTCCAAATCAGGCCACCTATGGCTACACCTTC	CASSPNQATYGYTF
many	NA	TRBJ2-5	TRBV19	TGTGCCAGTAGTACTACCGGGACTCCGCTTCCCGCCCAGTACTTC	CASSTTGTPLPAQYF
many	NA	TRBJ2-1	TRBV11-2	TGTGCCAGCAACTTTAGTGGCCCCTACAATGAGCAGTTCTTC	CASNFSGPYNEQFF
many	TRBD1	TRBJ1-1	TRBV4-3	TGCGCCAGCAGCCAAGTAGGAGGGGGCAGGATGGCTTTCTTT	CASSQVGGGRMAFF
many	NA	TRBJ2-6	TRBV6-2/TRBV6-3	TGTGCTATCCAGAGGGGGATGCAGTTCTCTGGGGCCAACGTCCTGACTTTC	CAIQRGMQFSGANVLTF